This entry lists 7 T cell receptor beta chains sequenced from one sample in a study of human versus mouse CDR3 diversity and MHC coevolution. TCRdb's table, derived via immunoSEQ multiplex PCR, lists solely in-frame clones and lacks some. The table shows 60,000 to 95,000 clones, with roughly 92% occurring only once. The specimen was naive CD4+ T cells from blood. The subset was: CD45RO-negative CD62L-positive naive CD4 T cells. The receptors originated from a person aged 25 to 69 in good health.

The rearrangement joins TRBV2 to TRBJ1-1, with D unresolved. Trimming cost V 10 bases and J 5 bases, with 11 bases left between them. The length of the CDR3 is 11 residues. The germline gives CDR1 SNHLY, CDR2 FYNNEI. The CDR3 protein is CATAGETEAFF. The CDR3 nucleotides read TGTGCCACTGCAGGCGAGACTGAAGCTTTCTTT.

The rearrangement links TRBV28 to TRBJ1-4; D ambiguous. Trimming shortened V by 0 bases and J by 8 bases, and 16 bases separated the two germline ends. This CDR3 is built from 16 residues. CDR1 MDHEN and CDR2 SYDVKM come from the germline V gene. This CDR3 reads CASSLWARTGKEKLFF. The CDR3 DNA reads as TGTGCCAGCAGTTTATGGGCAAGGACGGGGAAGGAAAAACTGTTTTTT.

This sequence joins TRBV18 and TRBJ2-1, with D possibly TRBD2 on 5 matching bases. There are 13 residues in the CDR3. The V end was cut by 2 bases, the J end by 7 bases, with 9 bases between. Germline V gene sequence: CDR1 KGHSH, CDR2 LQKENI. CDR3 sequence: CASSPGVANEQFF. The CDR3 bases are TGTGCCAGCTCACCAGGGGTAGCGAATGAGCAGTTCTTC.

This chain uses TRBV30 with TRBJ2-1; 9 bases line up with TRBD1. CDR3 length equals 16 residues. V trimming: 1 base; J trimming: 3 bases; junction bases outside the gene matches: 7. Germline assignment: CDR1 GTSNPN and CDR2 SVGIG (reference sequence). CDR3 loop: CAWSAHTGGVYNEQFF. For the CDR3, the DNA is TGTGCCTGGAGTGCCCATACAGGGGGCGTCTACAATGAGCAGTTCTTC.

V and J are TRBV5-5 and TRBJ2-4; 7 nucleotides align to TRBD1. The CDR3 contains 14 residues. CDR1 and CDR2 (germline): SGHKS, YYEKEE (reference sequence). V was clipped by 2 bases and J by 6 bases; unmatched bases: 5. CDR3 coding DNA: TGTGCCAGCAGCTTTTCCGGGACAGCAAACATTCAGTACTTC. Translation: CASSFSGTANIQYF.

The chain is built from TRBV5-6 and TRBJ2-1; 12 bases map to TRBD1. Germline V CDR1 and CDR2: SGHDT, YYEEEE. Losses at the gene ends were 1 base for V and 7 bases for J; bases not matched to a gene: 3. The CDR3 length is 15 residues. The CDR3 coding sequence is TGTGCCAGCAGCTTGTGGGGACAGGGGGCTAATGAGCAGTTCTTC. Protein product: CASSLWGQGANEQFF. Variable domain in full (rest from reference TRBV5-6 and TRBJ2-1): DAGVTQSPTHLIKTRGQQVTLRCSPKSGHDTVSWYQQALGQGPQFIFQYYEEEERQRGNFPDRFSGHQFPNYSSELNVNALLLGDSALYLCASSLWGQGANEQFFGPGTRLTVL.

This sequence joins TRBV5-4 and TRBJ1-2, with 7 bases lining up with TRBD1. Germline trimming cut 3 bases from V and 4 bases from J; bases unmatched to any gene: 6. In germline, CDR1 is SGHNT, CDR2 YYREEE (reference sequence). CDR3 size: 14 residues. Here the CDR3 reads CASSSPGGTYGYTF. The CDR3 nucleotides read TGTGCCAGCAGCTCCCCAGGGGGAACCTATGGCTACACCTTC.